This TCR beta chain comes out of a study of blood T cell repertoires in COVID-19. Study-wide background: PBMCs, B-cell-depleted T cells, or T cells provided the cDNA or gDNA that made up the material.

Donors were grouped by their self-reported clinical history. In the original processing: Using reference gene primer amplification, nucleated cell counts were estimated. Here immunoSEQ multiplex PCR was the method, and the copy in TCRdb shows in-frame clones only, minus some. That table gives V, J and clone size, and the DNA gave D and trimming. The table lists 490,000 or so clones, approximately 90% of them singletons. Sequences were obtained from PBMCs or T cells enriched from blood (not recorded which). The sequence derives from a woman in her forties who had recovered from COVID-19.

CDR3 sequence reads: CASRYETGRYEQFF. CDR3 nucleotides: TGTGCCAGCAGGTACGAAACGGGTCGCTATGAGCAGTTCTTC. V gene TRBV2 combines with J gene TRBJ2-1; D remains ambiguous. Trimming removed 6 bases from V and 8 bases from J, with 17 bases in between. The CDR3 is made up of 14 amino acids. Per the germline V gene, CDR1 is SNHLY and CDR2 is FYNNEI.